The 6 T cell receptor beta chains below all came from one sample that was sequenced in a study of blood T cells in healthy people across ages. Using a J-beta primer mix together with a sample-barcoded 5' primer, a second PCR was run for roughly 6 to 11 cycles. TCRdb ran MiXCR on the 5' RACE reads and lists one entry per CDR3 protein. The data show around 970,000 distinct CDR3 sequences, about 51% seen once. The sequenced sample was blood. All receptors come from a woman aged 55-70 years in good health.

The gene calls are TRBV10-3 and TRBJ1-5, with D uncertain. The CDR3 runs 16 residues. V was pared by 0 bases and J by 3 bases, with 12 bases between. Germline V CDR1 and CDR2: ENHRY, SYGVKD. This chain's CDR3 is CAISESVAGPNQPQHF. CDR3 sequence (DNA): TGTGCCATCAGTGAGTCGGTGGCAGGTCCCAATCAGCCCCAGCATTTT.

The chain recombines TRBV10-3 with TRBJ2-5; the D gene is possibly TRBD2 (6 bases). The CDR3 is made up of 12 amino acids. V lost 10 bases and J lost 2, with 11 bases in between. Germline-derived CDR1 and CDR2 are ENHRY and SYGVKD. The CDR3 DNA reads as TGTGCCAGCGGGACTTCACAAGAGACCCAGTACTTC. Its translation: CASGTSQETQYF.

The rearrangement uses TRBV27 and TRBJ2-5, with 10 bases identical to TRBD2. Per germline, CDR1 MNHEY and CDR2 SMNVEV (reference sequence). Trimming took 3 bases from V and 11 from J; bases not matched to a gene: 15. This CDR3 has 16 residues. The DNA for the CDR3 is TGTGCCAGCAGTTTGGTAAGGCTAGCGGGAGCGGGAGAGCAGTACTTC. This sequence encodes CASSLVRLAGAGEQYF.

V usage is TRBV20-1 and J usage is TRBJ2-7, with D possibly TRBD2 on 6 matching bases. Trimming removed 5 bases from V and 2 bases from J, with 19 bases in between. This CDR3 region has 15 residues. Per germline, CDR1 DFQATT and CDR2 SNEGSKA (reference sequence). CDR3 amino acids: CSASRTGRGTYEQYF. Here the CDR3 DNA reads TGCAGTGCTTCGCGGACCGGGCGGGGCACCTACGAGCAGTACTTC.

V gene TRBV29-1 combines with J gene TRBJ1-2, with D possibly matching TRBD1 (6 bases). This CDR3 contains 13 residues. The germline CDR1 and CDR2 sequences are SQVTM and ANQGSEA. The V and J ends lost 0 bases and 4 bases respectively, with 9 bases between them. This chain's CDR3 is CSVEEGGPYGYTF. The CDR3 region has the DNA TGCAGCGTTGAAGAAGGGGGACCCTATGGCTACACCTTC.

About this clonotype itself: Sequence at one end of the junction differs from germline and may be a read error. The V gene is TRBV20-1, the J gene TRBJ2-3; 9 bases match TRBD2. The CDR3 loop spans 13 amino acids. Germline CDR1 is DFQATT and CDR2 is SNEGSKA (reference sequence). This CDR3 reads CGLASPPTDTQYF. The DNA for the CDR3 is TGTGGACTAGCGTCCCCCCCCACAGATACGCAGTATTTT.